Following are 27 T cell receptor beta chains from one sample sequenced in a study of blood T cell repertoires in COVID-19. Assay: immunoSEQ multiplex PCR; the TCRdb copy retains only in-frame clones and omits some. Here the sample spans some 70,000 clones, about 90% being singletons. The sequencing input was peripheral blood. Receptors were obtained from a man between 50 and 59 years old with COVID-19, enrolled during active disease.

The chain employs TRBV4-1 and TRBJ2-4; 7 nucleotides agree with TRBD2. Losses at the gene ends were 8 bases for V and 2 bases for J; bases not matched to a gene: 6. Germline V gene sequence: CDR1 MGHRA, CDR2 YSYEKL. CDR3 length: 14 residues. CDR3 sequence: CASGRDLSKNIQYF. The CDR3 nucleotides are TGCGCCAGCGGGAGGGACCTCTCCAAAAACATTCAGTACTTC.

V and J are TRBV6-5 and TRBJ2-1; the match to TRBD2 covers 9 bases. Unmatched junction bases numbered 3, after V lost 1 base and J lost 5 bases. CDR3 length equals 15 residues. Germline V CDR1 and CDR2: MNHEY, SVGAGI. Here the CDR3 reads CASSYLTSGDNEQFF. CDR3 nucleotide sequence: TGTGCCAGCAGTTACTTGACTAGCGGAGACAATGAGCAGTTCTTC.

The V and J genes are TRBV28 and TRBJ1-2; D ambiguous. The CDR3 has 12 residues. Germline V gene lookup returns CDR1 MDHEN and CDR2 SYDVKM. The V and J ends lost 4 bases and 8 bases respectively, with 11 bases between them. CDR3 coding DNA: TGTGCCAGCAGTTCCCCTTGGCTCGGCTACACCTTC. Translating gives CASSSPWLGYTF.

The CDR3, as DNA: TGCAGCGTTGACGTGGACGGGGCAGATACGCAGTATTTT. It codes for CSVDVDGADTQYF. The rearrangement uses TRBV29-1 and TRBJ2-3, with D perhaps TRBD2 (5 bases). The V end was cut by 3 bases, the J end by 4 bases, with 11 bases between. CDR3 length: 13 amino acids. In germline, CDR1 is SQVTM, CDR2 ANQGSEA.

V usage is TRBV27 and J usage is TRBJ2-1; D is undetermined. Germline V gene lookup returns CDR1 MNHEY and CDR2 SMNVEV (reference sequence). This CDR3 region has 15 residues. Trimming cost V 6 bases and J 4 bases, with 16 bases left between them. The CDR3 DNA sequence: TGTGCCAGCAGCCCCCCCGATCTGGAGTACAATGAGCAGTTCTTC. This sequence encodes CASSPPDLEYNEQFF.

This clone has only one observation. V gene TRBV10-2 combines with J gene TRBJ2-5, with D possibly being TRBD2 (6 bases). The CDR3 totals 13 residues. The V gene's germline CDR1 is WSHSY and CDR2 SAAADI. Trimming removed 3 bases at V and 5 bases at J, with 10 bases between. The CDR3 DNA is TGCGCCAGCAGTGAAAACGCGGGGGAGACCCAGTACTTC. The encoded protein is CASSENAGETQYF.

The chain has TRBV6-5 and TRBJ2-1; 9 positions match TRBD2. Trimming cost V 0 bases and J 8 bases; bases outside gene matches: 5. This CDR3 is 15 amino acids long. Germline-derived CDR1 and CDR2 are MNHEY and SVGAGI. The CDR3 DNA reads as TGTGCCAGCAGTTACTCGGCGGGAGGGCACTATGAGCAGTTCTTC. It is translated as CASSYSAGGHYEQFF.

V gene TRBV7-8 combines with J gene TRBJ2-7; 14 bases line up with TRBD2. This CDR3 is 16 amino acids long. Germline CDR1 is SGHVS and CDR2 is FQNEAQ. With 5 bases clipped from V and 2 bases from J, the junction kept 5 bases outside the gene matches. CDR3 sequence: CASSIGLAGGAYEQYF. CDR3 nucleotides: TGTGCCAGCAGCATTGGACTAGCGGGAGGCGCCTACGAGCAGTACTTC. Variable domain in full (rest from reference TRBV7-8 and TRBJ2-7): GAGVSQSPRYKVAKRGQDVALRCDPISGHVSLFWYQQALGQGPEFLTYFQNEAQLDKSGLPSDRFFAERPEGSVSTLKIQRTQQEDSAVYLCASSIGLAGGAYEQYFGPGTRLTVT.

This clone was counted once. The gene calls are TRBV4-3 and TRBJ2-5, with D possibly matching TRBD2 (7 bases). The CDR3 loop spans 18 amino acids. Germline V gene sequence: CDR1 LGHNA, CDR2 YSLEER. Trimming stripped 4 bases from V and 0 bases from J, with 21 bases between. Written as DNA, the CDR3 is TGCGCCAGCAGCCCTCGGTGGGGGCTGGGGGGGTACCAAGAGACCCAGTACTTC. It specifies CASSPRWGLGGYQETQYF.

As concerns this clone: Germline and junction disagree at one end, which may indicate a read error. J is TRBJ2-5 and V is TRBV4-1; 9 bases agree with TRBD1. The germline gives CDR1 MGHRA, CDR2 YSYEKL. This CDR3 is 16 amino acids long. Here the CDR3 DNA reads TGCGCCAGCAGCCAGTATGGGACAGGGACACAAGAAACCCAGTACTTC. Amino acid sequence: CASSQYGTGTQETQYF.

This chain uses TRBV19 with TRBJ1-1; 8 bases fit TRBD1. The junction had 10 bases not matched to a gene; V was cut back by 3 bases and J by 4 bases. The CDR3 spans 16 residues. The germline V gene has CDR1 LNHDA and CDR2 SQIVND (reference sequence). The CDR3 nucleotides are TGTGCCAGTAGTATCGCCAGGGGGCGCGGAGGCACTGAAGCTTTCTTT. Translating gives CASSIARGRGGTEAFF.

The chain recombines TRBV5-1 with TRBJ2-7; TRBD1 matches at 9 bases. This CDR3 has 15 amino acids. Germline values: CDR1 SGHRS, CDR2 YFSETQ. Germline trimming cut 4 bases from V and 6 bases from J; bases unmatched to any gene: 11. The CDR3 region has the DNA TGCGCCAGCAGCGTGGGACAGGGAATCTGGTCCGAGCAGTACTTC. Translated, it gives CASSVGQGIWSEQYF. The complete variable domain, with remaining parts taken from reference TRBV5-1 and TRBJ2-7, reads KAGVTQTPRYLIKTRGQQVTLSCSPISGHRSVSWYQQTPGQGLQFLFEYFSETQRNKGNFPGRFSGRQFSNSRSEMNVSTLELGDSALYLCASSVGQGIWSEQYFGPGTRLTVT.

CDR3 coding DNA: TGCGCCAGCAGCCGGACAGGGAGGAGCTCTGGGGCCAACGTCCTGACTTTC. Translated: CASSRTGRSSGANVLTF. The rearrangement links TRBV5-1 to TRBJ2-6; 8 bases agree with TRBD1. This CDR3 comprises 17 residues. Unmatched junction bases numbered 6, after V lost 4 bases and J lost 0 bases. Germline V gives CDR1 SGHRS, CDR2 YFSETQ.

The V call is TRBV2, the J call TRBJ1-5, with D perhaps matching TRBD1 (6 bases). Germline CDR1 SNHLY, CDR2 FYNNEI. V lost 3 bases and J 7 bases, leaving 22 bases between the germline ends. The CDR3 runs 17 residues. CDR3 nucleotide sequence: TGTGCCAGCAGTGATCCCAGGGGAGCGGGGGAAGGACAGCCCCAGCATTTT. This codes for CASSDPRGAGEGQPQHF.

This clone was seen just once. This chain links TRBV27 with TRBJ2-2; 13 positions agree with TRBD2. From germline, CDR1 is MNHEY and CDR2 SMNVEV (reference sequence). V lost 4 bases to trimming and J lost 1 base; unmatched junction nucleotides: 12. CDR3 length: 20 amino acids. The CDR3 region is CASSSGTGTSGDLNTGELFF. For the CDR3, the DNA is TGTGCCAGCAGTTCCGGTACGGGGACTAGCGGGGACCTGAACACCGGGGAGCTGTTTTTT.

This clone was seen once. This chain connects TRBV5-4 to TRBJ2-1; no firm D call. The germline V and J ends were trimmed by 4 bases and 7 bases, with 9 bases remaining between them. This CDR3 has 12 amino acids. Germline values: CDR1 SGHNT, CDR2 YYREEE (reference sequence). This CDR3 is CASSRWLNEQFF. The CDR3 DNA is TGTGCCAGCAGCCGGTGGTTAAATGAGCAGTTCTTC.

The V gene is TRBV7-3, the J gene TRBJ2-2; TRBD2 might be the D (5 bases). This CDR3 has 14 amino acids. Germline V gives CDR1 SGHTA, CDR2 FQGTGA. V was pared by 10 bases and J by 1 base, with 13 bases between. The DNA of the CDR3 is TGTGCCACCCGCAGCGGAGTGAACACCGGGGAGCTGTTTTTT. Encoded protein: CATRSGVNTGELFF.

As concerns this clone: The junction departs from the called germline gene at one end, perhaps through a read error. This chain uses TRBV28 with TRBJ2-2; D possibly corresponds to TRBD2 (8 bases). CDR3 length: 17 residues. The germline CDR1 and CDR2 sequences are MDHEN and SYDVKM. The CDR3 here is CTSSLWGLGRGPGELFF. CDR3 bases: TGTACCAGCAGTTTATGGGGGCTCGGGAGGGGGCCCGGGGAGCTGTTTTTT.

The rearrangement uses TRBV29-1 and TRBJ2-1, with D tentatively TRBD2 (6 bases). The ends were cut back, 3 bases at V and 6 bases at J, with 15 bases in the middle. This CDR3 is 14 amino acids long. Germline CDR1 SQVTM, CDR2 ANQGSEA. Written as DNA, the CDR3 is TGCAGCGTTGATGTGGGACTTGTTGGCAATGAGCAGTTCTTC. Protein: CSVDVGLVGNEQFF.

The chain combines TRBV6-6 with TRBJ1-3; 7 bases match TRBD1. CDR1 MNHNY and CDR2 SVGAGI come from the germline V gene (reference sequence). This CDR3 spans 14 amino acids. V dropped 6 bases and J dropped 6; count of bases not matched to a gene: 8. CDR3 sequence reads: CASRPTGLSNTIYF. The CDR3 nucleotides read TGTGCCAGCAGGCCGACAGGGTTGTCAAACACCATATATTTT.

In DNA, the CDR3 is TGTGCCAGCAGCCAAGGGACAGGGATTAACTATGGCTACACCTTC. Encoded protein: CASSQGTGINYGYTF. The rearrangement uses TRBV3-1 (or the pseudogene TRBV3-2) and TRBJ1-2; TRBD1 matches 8 bases. V shed 1 base and J 1 base; nucleotides not matched to a gene: 2. The germline V gene encodes CDR1 LGHDT and CDR2 YNNKEL (reference sequence). The CDR3 runs to 15 residues.

This chain joins TRBV28 and TRBJ1-2, with D perhaps TRBD1 (5 bases). The germline V gene has CDR1 MDHEN and CDR2 SYDVKM. The CDR3 covers 14 residues. Trimming stripped 5 bases from V and 4 bases from J, with 14 bases between. The CDR3 DNA follows: TGTGCCAGCAGTCAGGGAGGTGGGGGCTATGGCTACACCTTC. The encoded protein is CASSQGGGGYGYTF.

The rearrangement uses TRBV7-2 and TRBJ1-3, with D uncertain. This CDR3 spans 13 amino acids. Germline V gene lookup returns CDR1 SGHTA and CDR2 FQGNSA. Trimming removed 1 base at V and 3 bases at J, with 4 bases between. The CDR3 DNA reads as TGTGCCAGCAGCTTAGTCGGTGGAAACACCATATATTTT. It is translated as CASSLVGGNTIYF.

V is TRBV5-4 and J is TRBJ1-6; D is perhaps TRBD1 (5 bases). Germline CDR1 SGHNT, CDR2 YYREEE (reference sequence). The CDR3 length is 16 residues. Deletions cut 0 bases from V and 8 bases from J, with 15 bases between. The CDR3 DNA reads TGTGCCAGCAGCTTGGGGGGGGGACCGAGGGATTCACCCCTCCACTTT. Its translation: CASSLGGGPRDSPLHF.

V usage is TRBV5-1 and J usage is TRBJ2-3, with 9 bases fitting TRBD2. The germline V gene has CDR1 SGHRS and CDR2 YFSETQ. Trimming took 7 bases from V and 4 from J; bases not matched to a gene: 7. CDR3 length equals 14 residues. The CDR3 here is CASEAGGNADTQYF. The CDR3 nucleotides read TGCGCCAGCGAAGCGGGAGGTAATGCAGATACGCAGTATTTT. The full variable domain, its missing parts supplied by reference TRBV5-1 and TRBJ2-3, is KAGVTQTPRYLIKTRGQQVTLSCSPISGHRSVSWYQQTPGQGLQFLFEYFSETQRNKGNFPGRFSGRQFSNSRSEMNVSTLELGDSALYLCASEAGGNADTQYFGPGTRLTVL.

The chain links TRBV30 to TRBJ2-5; D not certain. Germline assignment: CDR1 GTSNPN and CDR2 SVGIG (reference sequence). The CDR3 is 13 residues long. V was trimmed by 1 base and J by 0 bases, leaving 6 bases between them. This CDR3 reads CAWSERDQETQYF. The CDR3, as DNA: TGTGCCTGGAGTGAACGGGACCAAGAGACCCAGTACTTC.

V usage is TRBV30 and J usage is TRBJ2-2, with a tentative D call TRBD1 (6 bases). From germline, CDR1 is GTSNPN and CDR2 SVGIG (reference sequence). Between the trimmed V and J ends, which lost 4 bases and 6 bases, there was a span of 12 bases. The CDR3 is 13 residues long. The DNA of the CDR3 is TGTGCCTGGAAGTCTCCAGGGGCCGGGGAGCTGTTTTTT. Protein: CAWKSPGAGELFF.